This entry lists 29 T cell receptor beta chains sequenced from one sample in a study of cytomegalovirus exposure and HLA in healthy donors. The PCR ran on 60 Vbeta and 13 Jbeta primers. Sequencing was performed with immunoSEQ multiplex PCR; in TCRdb, only in-frame clones are kept and a portion is missing. The sample shows 150,000 or so clones, roughly 75% of them seen only once. Sequencing used PBMCs. These receptors were collected from a man in his forties in good health and CMV-seronegative.

V and J are TRBV11-3 and TRBJ1-4; no reliable D call. Between the trimmed V and J ends, which lost 3 bases and 11 bases, there was a span of 7 bases. The germline V gene encodes CDR1 SGHNT and CDR2 YENEEA. This CDR3 has 11 amino acids. The CDR3 sequence: CASSFRRKLFF. CDR3 DNA: TGTGCCAGCAGCTTCCGCCGGAAACTGTTTTTT.

DNA of the CDR3: TGTGCCAGCAGTTTAAGAGGGCCCGACTACTACGAGCAGTACTTC. It yields the protein CASSLRGPDYYEQYF. This chain joins TRBV27 and TRBJ2-7; D is possibly TRBD2 (5 bases). Germline lookup yields CDR1 MNHEY and CDR2 SMNVEV (reference sequence). The CDR3 loop spans 15 amino acids. Trimming cost V 2 bases and J 3 bases, with 14 bases left between them.

The chain carries TRBV13 and TRBJ2-1; TRBD2 matches at 16 bases. Germline assignment: CDR1 PRHDT and CDR2 FYEKMQ (reference sequence). The CDR3 covers 19 residues. J gave up 6 bases and V 3 bases, and 11 bases lay outside the gene matches. The DNA of the CDR3 is TGTGCCAGCAGCTTCAGATCCGGGACTAGCGGGGGGGGTGGCAATGAGCAGTTCTTC. Protein: CASSFRSGTSGGGGNEQFF.

J is TRBJ1-1 and V is TRBV5-1, with D unresolved. CDR1 is SGHRS and CDR2 is YFSETQ in the germline V gene. CDR3 length equals 15 residues. Trimming left V 3 bases short and J 1 base short, with 13 bases between. The CDR3 reads CASSSGPRGNTEAFF. The CDR3 region has the DNA TGCGCCAGCAGCTCTGGGCCTCGGGGGAACACTGAAGCTTTCTTT.

This clone was detected once. The chain employs TRBV7-6 and TRBJ1-6, with 7 positions matching TRBD1. V shed 5 bases and J 7 bases; nucleotides not matched to a gene: 5. The length of the CDR3 is 14 residues. Germline CDR1 is SGHVS and CDR2 is FNYEAQ. CDR3 sequence (DNA): TGTGCCAGCAGCCCCTGGGACAGAAATTCACCCCTCCACTTT. It specifies CASSPWDRNSPLHF.

The chain combines TRBV19 with TRBJ1-5, with 11 bases identical to TRBD1. The V segment lost 3 bases and the J segment 5 bases; nucleotides outside the gene matches: 3. Germline V lookup: CDR1 LNHDA, CDR2 SQIVND (reference sequence). The CDR3 runs to 15 residues. The CDR3: CASSIGQGAYQPQHF. Written as DNA, the CDR3 is TGTGCCAGTAGTATCGGACAGGGGGCATATCAGCCCCAGCATTTT.

The rearrangement links TRBV9 to TRBJ2-1; 8 bases map to TRBD2. Germline CDR1 and CDR2: SGDLS and YYNGEE. This CDR3 has 15 residues. Germline trimming cut 3 bases from V and 3 bases from J; bases unmatched to any gene: 5. CDR3 sequence: CASSALAGRYNEQFF. The DNA for the CDR3 is TGTGCCAGCAGCGCTTTAGCGGGGCGCTACAATGAGCAGTTCTTC.

The chain employs TRBV13 and TRBJ1-1, with 9 bases that match TRBD1. This CDR3 comprises 16 residues. Germline CDR1 and CDR2: PRHDT and FYEKMQ (reference sequence). Trimming took 5 bases from V and 4 from J; bases not matched to a gene: 11. CDR3: CASSDLHRGRVTEAFF. The DNA of the CDR3 is TGTGCCAGCAGCGACCTACACAGGGGGCGGGTCACTGAAGCTTTCTTT.

V is TRBV5-1 and J is TRBJ2-5; TRBD2 is a possible D gene (5 bases). The CDR3 totals 14 residues. Per germline, CDR1 SGHRS and CDR2 YFSETQ. Trimming removed 5 bases at V and 1 base at J, with 12 bases between. DNA of the CDR3: TGCGCCAGCAGAGCGGCCTCGACCCAAGAGACCCAGTACTTC. The encoded protein is CASRAASTQETQYF.

The chain links TRBV6-5 to TRBJ1-1; 7 bases agree with TRBD1. CDR1 is MNHEY and CDR2 is SVGAGI in the germline V gene. This CDR3 region has 14 residues. With 6 bases clipped from V and 0 bases from J, the junction kept 4 bases outside the gene matches. Here the CDR3 reads CASSPGQMNTEAFF. Here the CDR3 DNA reads TGTGCCAGCAGCCCGGGACAGATGAACACTGAAGCTTTCTTT.

The rearrangement joins TRBV7-2 to TRBJ2-6; tentative D call: TRBD1 (6 bases). This CDR3 has 15 residues. Trimming left V 5 bases short and J 4 bases short, with 12 bases between. Germline CDR1 is SGHTA and CDR2 is FQGNSA. CDR3 region: CASSKTGTGANVLTF. The CDR3 region has the DNA TGTGCCAGCAGCAAAACAGGGACCGGGGCCAACGTCCTGACTTTC. The variable domain in full, with the rest retrieved from reference TRBV7-2 and TRBJ2-6, is GAGVSQSPSNKVTEKGKDVELRCDPISGHTALYWYRQSLGQGLEFLIYFQGNSAPDKSGLPSDRFSAERTGGSVSTLTIQRTQQEDSAVYLCASSKTGTGANVLTFGAGSRLTVL.

About this clone itself: Germline and junction disagree at one end, which may indicate a read error. Within the sample, other DNA sequences also encode this same CDR3. V is TRBV7-9 and J is TRBJ2-7; D is perhaps TRBD2 (5 bases). The CDR3 extends over 14 amino acids. Germline loops: CDR1 SEHNR, CDR2 FQNEAQ (reference sequence). CDR3 amino acids: CASRRETGSYEQYF. The CDR3 nucleotides are TGTGCCAGCAGAAGAGAGACGGGGTCCTACGAACAGTACTTC.

V usage is TRBV28 and J usage is TRBJ1-4; maybe TRBD1 (6 bases). Trimming shortened V by 4 bases and J by 8 bases, and 14 bases separated the two germline ends. The CDR3 has 14 residues. In germline, CDR1 is MDHEN, CDR2 SYDVKM. This chain's CDR3 is CASSSRGAGEKLFF. The CDR3 DNA reads TGTGCCAGCAGTTCCCGGGGGGCAGGAGAAAAACTGTTTTTT.

This chain joins TRBV6-6 and TRBJ2-7; D remains unclear. Deletions cut 2 bases from V and 4 bases from J, with 6 bases between. Germline CDR1 MNHNY, CDR2 SVGAGI (reference sequence). The CDR3 consists of 12 residues. This CDR3 reads CASSYTQYEQYF. The CDR3 region has the DNA TGTGCCAGCAGTTACACCCAGTACGAGCAGTACTTC.

The rearrangement joins TRBV6-4 to TRBJ1-1, with D uncertain. This CDR3 has 14 amino acids. Germline lookup yields CDR1 MRHNA and CDR2 SNTAGT. Deletions cut 6 bases from V and 5 bases from J, with 16 bases between. The CDR3 region has the DNA TGTGCCAGCAGCTTGCCCCCTGGGGAGACTGAAGCTTTCTTT. Translating gives CASSLPPGETEAFF.

The sample holds a few counts of this clone. The chain combines TRBV29-1 with TRBJ1-1, with TRBD1 matching over 11 bases. The CDR3 is 12 residues long. The V and J ends lost 6 bases and 5 bases, in that order; junction bases with no gene match: 2. Germline V gene data show CDR1 as SQVTM and CDR2 as ANQGSEA. CDR3: CSVDRGRTEAFF. The CDR3, as DNA: TGCAGCGTGGACAGGGGGCGGACTGAAGCTTTCTTT.

The sample holds a few counts of this clone. The rearrangement uses TRBV7-9 and TRBJ1-1, with D tentatively TRBD1 (5 bases). The CDR3 totals 13 residues. CDR1 is SEHNR, CDR2 FQNEAQ, per germline (reference sequence). V gave up 4 bases and J gave up 8 bases, with 14 bases separating them. CDR3 sequence: CASSSGRGREAFF. The CDR3 region has the DNA TGTGCCAGCAGCTCAGGGAGGGGACGGGAAGCTTTCTTT.

In its sample, this clone was seen a few times. The chain has TRBV29-1 and TRBJ1-4; D perhaps matches TRBD1 (6 bases). V was pared by 4 bases and J by 3 bases, with 9 bases between. The germline gives CDR1 SQVTM, CDR2 ANQGSEA. CDR3 length: 13 amino acids. The CDR3 DNA is TGCAGCGTTGGGGAGGGGGCTAATGAAAAACTGTTTTTT. Translating it yields CSVGEGANEKLFF.

The CDR3 DNA reads TGTGCCAGCAGCTTTGGCATGGGGGCTGGGAACACTGAAGCTTTCTTT. It translates to CASSFGMGAGNTEAFF. The gene calls are TRBV7-9 and TRBJ1-1; D is possibly TRBD1 (6 bases). This CDR3 comprises 16 residues. The germline V and J ends were trimmed by 3 bases and 1 base, with 15 bases remaining between them. Germline CDR1 SEHNR, CDR2 FQNEAQ (reference sequence).

There are a few counts of this clone. The CDR3 loop is CASTYGYTF. The DNA for the CDR3 is TGTGCCAGCACTTACGGTTATACCTTC. V and J are TRBV6-4 and TRBJ1-2, with D unresolved. Germline CDR1 MRHNA, CDR2 SNTAGT. Trimming removed 7 bases from V and 14 bases from J, with 11 bases in between. CDR3 length: 9 amino acids.

V and J are TRBV29-1 and TRBJ2-1; unclear D gene. The CDR3 has 16 amino acids. CDR1 and CDR2 from the germline V gene are SQVTM and ANQGSEA. Trimming removed 3 bases at V and 3 bases at J, with 18 bases between. The CDR3 region is CSVDKMRNSGYNEQFF. Written as DNA, the CDR3 is TGCAGCGTTGACAAGATGCGGAATTCGGGCTACAATGAGCAGTTCTTC.

The chain carries TRBV21-1 and TRBJ2-3; TRBD1, the D gene given by the table, was not confirmed from the DNA. TRBV21-1 is deemed a pseudogene. CDR3 length equals 15 residues. The chain's CDR3 is CASSLRTGGRDTQYF. The CDR3 region has the DNA TGTGCCAGCAGCCTCCGGACAGGGGGCAGAGATACGCAGTATTTT.

The chain links TRBV5-1 to TRBJ2-2; D call uncertain. V lost 4 bases and J lost 3, with 7 bases in between. The CDR3 length is 13 residues. CDR1 SGHRS and CDR2 YFSETQ come from the germline V gene. The CDR3 region has the DNA TGCGCCAGCAGCCCCCAGGACACCGGGGAGCTGTTTTTT. Protein: CASSPQDTGELFF.

The chain joins TRBV5-1 to TRBJ1-4; maybe TRBD1 (5 bases). The germline CDR1 and CDR2 sequences are SGHRS and YFSETQ. V was clipped by 0 bases and J by 3 bases, with 6 bases between them. CDR3 size: 14 residues. CDR3 loop: CASSLAQANEKLFF. As DNA, the CDR3 is TGCGCCAGCAGCTTGGCACAGGCTAATGAAAAACTGTTTTTT.

CDR3 DNA: TGTGCCAGCAGTGATTTCCGGGGTAGCGCTAGGGAGCAGTTCTTC. This sequence encodes CASSDFRGSAREQFF. The chain links TRBV6-4 to TRBJ2-1, with D maybe TRBD2 (5 bases). Germline CDR1 MRHNA, CDR2 SNTAGT. CDR3 length equals 15 residues. Trimming shortened V by 3 bases and J by 10 bases, and 19 bases separated the two germline ends.

The chain links TRBV19 to TRBJ1-4, with TRBD1 identical over 7 bases. V lost 5 bases, J lost 4 bases, and 4 bases stayed unmatched. Germline CDR1 and CDR2: LNHDA and SQIVND (reference sequence). This CDR3 has 14 amino acids. Here the CDR3 reads CASSLTGYNEKLFF. The DNA of the CDR3 is TGTGCCAGTAGTCTGACAGGGTATAATGAAAAACTGTTTTTT.

The V call is TRBV30, the J call TRBJ2-7; TRBD2 agrees at 7 bases. Germline CDR1 GTSNPN, CDR2 SVGIG (reference sequence). The CDR3 covers 14 residues. V was pared by 5 bases and J by 0 bases, with 7 bases of the junction left unmatched. The CDR3 protein is CAWSSGVSSYEQYF. The CDR3, as DNA: TGTGCCTGGTCAAGCGGGGTCAGCTCCTACGAGCAGTACTTC.

This clone was seen a few times. The chain carries TRBV7-2 and TRBJ2-1, with TRBD1 matching 8 bases. V lost 4 bases and J lost 7; bases outside the gene matches: 6. CDR3 size: 14 residues. CDR1 is SGHTA, CDR2 FQGNSA, per germline. Here the CDR3 reads CASSSGQAWNEQFF. For the CDR3, the DNA is TGTGCCAGCAGCTCGGGACAGGCCTGGAATGAGCAGTTCTTC.

The CDR3 nucleotides are TGTGCCAGCAGCTTACTCGACAGGGATAATGAAAAACTGTTTTTT. Its protein product is CASSLLDRDNEKLFF. This chain connects TRBV13 to TRBJ1-4; 7 bases agree with TRBD1. The length of the CDR3 is 15 residues. Germline assignment: CDR1 PRHDT and CDR2 FYEKMQ (reference sequence). Losses at the gene ends were 2 bases for V and 4 bases for J; bases not matched to a gene: 4.